The 9 T cell receptor beta chains given below trace back to one sample, sequenced in a study of shared T cell receptors in the human thymus. TCRdb keeps only in-frame clones here, not all; method: immunoSEQ multiplex PCR. The sample consists of hundreds of thousands of clones, 95% of them appearing once. Input material: thymocytes. Receptor source: a human donor.

This rearrangement joins TRBV10-1 to TRBJ2-7; 12 positions agree with TRBD2. The V and J ends lost 6 bases and 5 bases, in that order; junction bases with no gene match: 5. The CDR3 has 14 amino acids. Germline values: CDR1 WNHNN, CDR2 SYGVQD (reference sequence). The CDR3 region has the DNA TGCGCCAGCAGCTGGACTAGCGGGATCAACGAGCAGTACTTC. Protein product: CASSWTSGINEQYF.

V gene TRBV18 combines with J gene TRBJ1-2; 7 nucleotides align to TRBD1. The length of the CDR3 is 12 residues. Germline values: CDR1 KGHSH, CDR2 LQKENI. V dropped 8 bases and J dropped 4; count of bases not matched to a gene: 4. DNA of the CDR3: TGTGCCAGCCAGGGGGGTCGCTATGGCTACACCTTC. Residues: CASQGGRYGYTF.

The chain links TRBV28 to TRBJ1-3; 7 bases agree with TRBD1. V gave up 2 bases and J gave up 0 bases; unmatched junction bases: 7. The V gene's germline CDR1 is MDHEN and CDR2 SYDVKM. CDR3 length: 17 residues. The CDR3 DNA reads TGTGCCAGCAGTTTACGGTACAGGGGATACTCTGGAAACACCATATATTTT. It codes for CASSLRYRGYSGNTIYF.

The genes are TRBV6-5 and TRBJ2-7, with D perhaps TRBD2 (6 bases). From germline, CDR1 is MNHEY and CDR2 SVGAGI. The CDR3 covers 15 residues. V lost 0 bases, J lost 4 bases, and 13 bases lay in between. The CDR3 DNA follows: TGTGCCAGCAGTTACTCGACCGGGAGACGGTACGAGCAGTACTTC. Translating it yields CASSYSTGRRYEQYF.

The chain combines TRBV28 with TRBJ1-6, with no clear D. V was pared by 5 bases and J by 10 bases, with 18 bases between. CDR3 length equals 15 residues. The germline gives CDR1 MDHEN, CDR2 SYDVKM. CDR3 region: CASSPPSGRRSPLHF. Here the CDR3 DNA reads TGTGCCAGCAGTCCGCCGAGTGGGAGGAGGTCACCCCTCCACTTT.

The rearrangement uses TRBV7-6 and TRBJ2-3, with 8 positions matching TRBD2. Trimming removed 1 base from V and 4 bases from J; junction bases left unmatched: 13. CDR3 size: 18 residues. Germline V lookup: CDR1 SGHVS, CDR2 FNYEAQ. CDR3 residues: CASSLGPPGTRVPDTQYF. The CDR3 DNA follows: TGTGCCAGCAGCTTAGGTCCCCCCGGGACTAGAGTTCCAGATACGCAGTATTTT.

This chain links TRBV12-5 with TRBJ2-1; D unclear. There are 15 residues in the CDR3. From germline, CDR1 is LGHNT and CDR2 FRNRAP. The V and J ends lost 6 bases and 2 bases respectively, with 14 bases between them. In DNA form, the CDR3 reads TGTGCTAGTGGCAGTAGAGGTCGTACCTACAATGAGCAGTTCTTC. It specifies CASGSRGRTYNEQFF.

This chain links TRBV27 with TRBJ2-6, with 7 positions matching TRBD1. Losses at the gene ends were 3 bases for V and 3 bases for J; bases not matched to a gene: 5. Looked up from germline, CDR1 is MNHEY and CDR2 is SMNVEV (reference sequence). This CDR3 is built from 16 residues. The CDR3 region has the DNA TGTGCCAGCAGTTTCAGGGGGTCGTATGGGGCCAACGTCCTGACTTTC. Translating gives CASSFRGSYGANVLTF.

The V and J genes are TRBV7-4 and TRBJ2-5; tentatively, D is TRBD2 (5 bases). The V and J ends lost 3 bases and 7 bases respectively, with 12 bases between them. This CDR3 is 13 amino acids long. Germline values: CDR1 SGHVT, CDR2 SQSDAQ. Here the CDR3 reads CASSLGSSPTQYF. CDR3 in DNA: TGTGCCAGCAGCTTGGGGAGCTCCCCGACCCAGTACTTC.